Shown below are 12 T cell receptor beta chains from a single sample sequenced in a study of early T cells in non-severe SARS-CoV-2 infection. MiXCR was run by TCRdb on the 5' RACE reads, yielding one entry per CDR3 protein. The data show 45,000 to 55,000 distinct CDR3 sequences, less than 15% seen once. The specimen was whole blood. All receptors come from an adult who was a healthcare worker with PCR-confirmed SARS-CoV-2 infection or an uninfected control (not recorded which).

In this sample, this clonotype turned up many times. V and J are TRBV6-5 and TRBJ1-1; D call uncertain. Germline CDR1 is MNHEY and CDR2 is SVGAGI. The length of the CDR3 is 14 residues. Trimming removed 2 bases from V and 4 bases from J, with 11 bases in between. CDR3 residues: CASSYRTVGTEAFF. The CDR3 DNA sequence: TGTGCCAGCAGTTACCGAACAGTTGGCACTGAAGCTTTCTTT.

This clonotype was observed once. The rearrangement joins TRBV3-1 to TRBJ2-7; 7 bases map to TRBD1. The CDR3 has 13 residues. J was trimmed by 2 bases and V by 4 bases; bases with no gene match: 2. Germline V CDR1 and CDR2: LGHDT, YNNKEL (reference sequence). CDR3 DNA sequence: TGTGCCAGCAGCCCGACAGGGACCTACGAGCAGTACTTC. Translated: CASSPTGTYEQYF.

This CDR3 is CAISDSGYSYEQYF. The CDR3 DNA reads as TGTGCCATCAGCGATAGCGGATACTCCTACGAGCAGTACTTC. The chain combines TRBV10-3 with TRBJ2-7; the D gene is possibly TRBD2 (6 bases). Germline V gene data show CDR1 as ENHRY and CDR2 as SYGVKD. V lost 6 bases and J 0 bases, leaving 12 bases between the germline ends. This CDR3 has 14 amino acids.

This clonotype was picked up a small number of times. This rearrangement joins TRBV5-4 to TRBJ2-7; TRBD2 is a possible D gene (6 bases). The V and J ends lost 4 bases and 9 bases respectively, with 20 bases between them. Germline CDR1 SGHNT, CDR2 YYREEE (reference sequence). This CDR3 has 14 residues. The CDR3 DNA follows: TGTGCCAGCAGCAAGGACGGGACTGATACCAGGCAGTACTTC. Translation: CASSKDGTDTRQYF.

The chain is built from TRBV6-1 and TRBJ2-1; D ambiguous. The germline V gene has CDR1 MNHNS and CDR2 SASEGT. This CDR3 comprises 14 residues. The V gene lost 5 bases and the J gene lost 6 bases, with 14 bases spanning the gap. The CDR3 loop reads CASSPTLFVNEQFF. CDR3 nucleotides: TGTGCCAGCAGTCCTACCCTTTTCGTCAATGAGCAGTTCTTC.

The chain has TRBV29-1 and TRBJ2-6, with D perhaps matching TRBD1 or TRBD2 (5 bases each). There are 15 residues in the CDR3. Germline loops: CDR1 SQVTM, CDR2 ANQGSEA. V was clipped by 6 bases and J by 0 bases, with 12 bases between them. The CDR3 reads CSVAGTTSGANVLTF. Written as DNA, the CDR3 is TGCAGCGTAGCCGGGACCACCTCTGGGGCCAACGTCCTGACTTTC.

This clonotype showed up many times. The chain has TRBV3-1 and TRBJ2-5; D perhaps matches TRBD1 (6 bases). Trimming took 4 bases from V and 1 from J, leaving 16 bases between them. This CDR3 has 16 residues. Germline CDR1 reads LGHDT; CDR2 reads YNNKEL (reference sequence). The CDR3 reads CASSPPDSAIQETQYF. The CDR3 bases are TGTGCCAGCAGCCCCCCGGACAGCGCCATCCAAGAGACCCAGTACTTC.

CDR3 coding DNA: TGCAGCGTTGAAAGCGGGTCATCCTACAATGAGCAGTTCTTC. Its translation is CSVESGSSYNEQFF. This rearrangement joins TRBV29-1 to TRBJ2-1; TRBD2 might be the D (6 bases). Trimming cost V 2 bases and J 1 base, with 9 bases left between them. The CDR3 runs to 14 residues. Germline lookup yields CDR1 SQVTM and CDR2 ANQGSEA.

The gene calls are TRBV4-1 and TRBJ1-4, with 9 bases aligning to TRBD1. The CDR3 is 17 residues long. Germline-derived CDR1 and CDR2 are MGHRA and YSYEKL. V shed 2 bases and J 8 bases; nucleotides not matched to a gene: 12. Here the CDR3 DNA reads TGCGCCAGCAGCCAACGTCCCGGGACAGGGTTCGAGGAAAAACTGTTTTTT. Translation gives CASSQRPGTGFEEKLFF.

This clonotype was counted ten times or more. CDR3 DNA: TGTGCCAGCAGTGAATGGGGCAGCAGCACAGATACGCAGTATTTT. Its translation is CASSEWGSSTDTQYF. This chain joins TRBV6-1 and TRBJ2-3, with a tentative D call TRBD1 (5 bases). Germline values: CDR1 MNHNS, CDR2 SASEGT. The CDR3 extends over 15 amino acids. V lost 2 bases to trimming and J lost 0 bases, with 9 bases between them.

V and J are TRBV3-1 and TRBJ1-6, with D perhaps TRBD1 (5 bases). Germline V CDR1 and CDR2: LGHDT, YNNKEL (reference sequence). Deletions cut 0 bases from V and 0 bases from J, with 9 bases between. The CDR3 contains 17 residues. This chain's CDR3 is CASSQEWGSSYNSPLHF. CDR3 coding DNA: TGTGCCAGCAGCCAAGAGTGGGGCAGCTCCTATAATTCACCCCTCCACTTT.

This clonotype was counted ten times or more. The chain links TRBV7-8 to TRBJ2-1; the match to TRBD2 covers 9 bases. The CDR3 length is 14 residues. The junction had 3 bases not matched to a gene; V was cut back by 2 bases and J by 7 bases. CDR1 and CDR2 from the germline V gene are SGHVS and FQNEAQ. This CDR3 is CASSLLAGLNEQFF. The CDR3 nucleotides read TGTGCCAGCAGCTTACTAGCGGGACTGAATGAGCAGTTCTTC.